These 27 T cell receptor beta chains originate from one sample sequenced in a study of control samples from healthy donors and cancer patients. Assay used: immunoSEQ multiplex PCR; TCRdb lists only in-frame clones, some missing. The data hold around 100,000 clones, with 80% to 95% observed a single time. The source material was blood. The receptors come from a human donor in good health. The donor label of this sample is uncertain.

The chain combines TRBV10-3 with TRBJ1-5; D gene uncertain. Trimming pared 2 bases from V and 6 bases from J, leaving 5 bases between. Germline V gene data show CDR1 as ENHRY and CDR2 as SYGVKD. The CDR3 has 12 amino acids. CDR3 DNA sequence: TGTGCCATCAGTGAGGGAGTTCAGCCCCAGCATTTT. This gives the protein CAISEGVQPQHF.

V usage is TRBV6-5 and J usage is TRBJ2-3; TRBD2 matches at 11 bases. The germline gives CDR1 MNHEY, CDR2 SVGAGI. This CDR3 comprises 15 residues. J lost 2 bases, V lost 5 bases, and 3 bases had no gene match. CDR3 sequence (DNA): TGTGCCAGCAGTAAGACTAGCGGGGTCACAGATACGCAGTATTTT. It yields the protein CASSKTSGVTDTQYF.

CDR3 region: CASSKLTGGKRSGANVLTF. Written as DNA, the CDR3 is TGTGCCAGTAGCAAACTGACAGGGGGCAAGCGCTCTGGGGCCAACGTCCTGACTTTC. This chain joins TRBV19 and TRBJ2-6; 10 nucleotides match TRBD1. The CDR3 consists of 19 residues. Trimming removed 6 bases from V and 0 bases from J; junction bases left unmatched: 11. Germline V lookup: CDR1 LNHDA, CDR2 SQIVND (reference sequence).

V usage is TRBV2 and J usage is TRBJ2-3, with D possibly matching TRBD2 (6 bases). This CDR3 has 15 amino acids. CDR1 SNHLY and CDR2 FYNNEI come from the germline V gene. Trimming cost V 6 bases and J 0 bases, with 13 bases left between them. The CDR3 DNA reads TGTGCCAGCAGGAAGAGCGGGCTAAGCACAGATACGCAGTATTTT. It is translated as CASRKSGLSTDTQYF.

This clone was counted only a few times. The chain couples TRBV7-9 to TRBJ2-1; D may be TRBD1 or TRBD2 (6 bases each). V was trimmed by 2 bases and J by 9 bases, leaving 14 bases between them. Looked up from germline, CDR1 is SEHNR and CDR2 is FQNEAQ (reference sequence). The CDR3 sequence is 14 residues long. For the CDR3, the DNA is TGTGCCAGCAGCTTAAACAGGGAGGTACGTGAGCAGTTCTTC. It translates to CASSLNREVREQFF.

The CDR3 region has the DNA TGTGCCAGCAGGGAAAGGACAGGGAATCAGCCCCAGCATTTT. This codes for CASRERTGNQPQHF. The V call is TRBV2, the J call TRBJ1-5; 8 bases map to TRBD1. Unmatched junction bases numbered 5, after V lost 6 bases and J lost 4 bases. The CDR3 has 14 amino acids. Per the germline V gene, CDR1 is SNHLY and CDR2 is FYNNEI.

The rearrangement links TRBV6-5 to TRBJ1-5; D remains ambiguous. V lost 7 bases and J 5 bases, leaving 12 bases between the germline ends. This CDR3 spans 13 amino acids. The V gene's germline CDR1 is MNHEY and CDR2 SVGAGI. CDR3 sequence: CASTLDGYQPQHF. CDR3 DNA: TGTGCCAGCACCTTGGACGGGTATCAGCCCCAGCATTTT.

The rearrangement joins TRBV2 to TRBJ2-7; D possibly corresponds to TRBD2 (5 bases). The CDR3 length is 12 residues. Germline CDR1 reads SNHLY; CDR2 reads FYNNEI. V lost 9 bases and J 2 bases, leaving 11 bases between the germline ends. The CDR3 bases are TGTGCCAGTTCGGGATACCCCTACGAGCAGTACTTC. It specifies CASSGYPYEQYF.

The CDR3 sequence: CASSQGVTGYTF. The CDR3 bases are TGTGCCAGCAGTCAGGGAGTAACAGGCTACACCTTC. J is TRBJ1-2 and V is TRBV6-5; TRBD1 is a possible D gene (5 bases). The CDR3 contains 12 residues. V shed 5 bases and J shed 8 bases, with 12 bases lying between them. From germline, CDR1 is MNHEY and CDR2 SVGAGI.

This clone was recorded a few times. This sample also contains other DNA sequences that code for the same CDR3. The CDR3 DNA reads as TGTGCCAGCAGTTATAGTAGGAACACTGAAGCTTTCTTT. Its translation is CASSYSRNTEAFF. V is TRBV12-3 or TRBV12-4 and J is TRBJ1-1; no firm D call. The CDR3 extends over 13 amino acids. V was shortened by 4 bases and J by 1 base, with 7 bases between the two germline ends.

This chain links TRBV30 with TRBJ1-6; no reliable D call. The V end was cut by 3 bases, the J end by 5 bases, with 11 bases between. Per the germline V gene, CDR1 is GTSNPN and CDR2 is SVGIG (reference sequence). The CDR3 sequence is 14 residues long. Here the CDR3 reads CAWSLNKDNSPLHF. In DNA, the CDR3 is TGTGCCTGGAGCCTCAACAAGGATAATTCACCCCTCCACTTT.

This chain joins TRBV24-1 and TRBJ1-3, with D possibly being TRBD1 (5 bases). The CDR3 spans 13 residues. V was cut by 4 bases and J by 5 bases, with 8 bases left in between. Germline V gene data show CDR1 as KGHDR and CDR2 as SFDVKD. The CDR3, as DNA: TGTGCCACCAGTGACCCGGACAGAAACACCATATATTTT. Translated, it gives CATSDPDRNTIYF.

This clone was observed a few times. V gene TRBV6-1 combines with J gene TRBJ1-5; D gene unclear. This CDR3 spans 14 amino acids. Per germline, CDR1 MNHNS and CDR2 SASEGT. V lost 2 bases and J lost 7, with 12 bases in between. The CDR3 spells CASSEYGVGQPQHF. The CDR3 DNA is TGTGCCAGCAGTGAATACGGGGTGGGGCAGCCCCAGCATTTT.

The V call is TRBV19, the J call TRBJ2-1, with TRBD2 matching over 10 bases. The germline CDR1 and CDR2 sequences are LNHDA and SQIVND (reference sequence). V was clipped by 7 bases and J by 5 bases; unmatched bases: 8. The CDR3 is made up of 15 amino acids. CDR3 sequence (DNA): TGTGCCAGTACCCTACTAGCGGGGCCCGACAATGAGCAGTTCTTC. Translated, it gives CASTLLAGPDNEQFF.

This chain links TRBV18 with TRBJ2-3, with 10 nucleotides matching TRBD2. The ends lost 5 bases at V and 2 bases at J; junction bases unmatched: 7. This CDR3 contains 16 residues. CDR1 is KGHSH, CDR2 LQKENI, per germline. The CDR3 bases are TGTGCCAGCTCAAGCGAGCTAGCGGGGGCCACAGATACGCAGTATTTT. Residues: CASSSELAGATDTQYF.

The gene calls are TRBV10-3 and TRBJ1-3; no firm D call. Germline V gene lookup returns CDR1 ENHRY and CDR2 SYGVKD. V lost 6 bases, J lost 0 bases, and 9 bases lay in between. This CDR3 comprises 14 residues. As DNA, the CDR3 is TGTGCCATCAGCCCCGGCAGCTCTGGAAACACCATATATTTT. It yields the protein CAISPGSSGNTIYF.

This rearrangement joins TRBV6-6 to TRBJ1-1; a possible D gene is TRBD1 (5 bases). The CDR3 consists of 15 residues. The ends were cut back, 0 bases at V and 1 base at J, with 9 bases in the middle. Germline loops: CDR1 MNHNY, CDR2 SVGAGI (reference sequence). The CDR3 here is CASSYSFRGNTEAFF. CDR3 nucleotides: TGTGCCAGCAGTTACTCGTTTAGGGGGAACACTGAAGCTTTCTTT.

CDR3: CASSYLKVRDTEAFF. CDR3 coding DNA: TGTGCCAGCAGTTACTTAAAGGTTCGGGACACTGAAGCTTTCTTT. The gene calls are TRBV6-5 and TRBJ1-1; D not resolved. Per the germline V gene, CDR1 is MNHEY and CDR2 is SVGAGI. CDR3 length: 15 residues. The V and J ends lost 1 base and 3 bases respectively, with 12 bases between them.

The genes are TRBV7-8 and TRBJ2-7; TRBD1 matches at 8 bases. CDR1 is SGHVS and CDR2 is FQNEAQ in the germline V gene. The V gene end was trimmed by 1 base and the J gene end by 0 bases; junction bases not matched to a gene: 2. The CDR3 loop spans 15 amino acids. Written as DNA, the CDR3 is TGTGCCAGCAGCTTAGGGACAGGGTACTCCTACGAGCAGTACGTC. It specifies CASSLGTGYSYEQYV.

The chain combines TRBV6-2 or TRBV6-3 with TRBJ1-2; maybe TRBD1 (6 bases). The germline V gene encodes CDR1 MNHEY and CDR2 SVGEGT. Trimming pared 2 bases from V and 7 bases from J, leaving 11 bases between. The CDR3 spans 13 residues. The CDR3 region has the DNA TGTGCCAGCAGTTACAAACAGGGAGTTGGCTACACCTTC. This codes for CASSYKQGVGYTF.

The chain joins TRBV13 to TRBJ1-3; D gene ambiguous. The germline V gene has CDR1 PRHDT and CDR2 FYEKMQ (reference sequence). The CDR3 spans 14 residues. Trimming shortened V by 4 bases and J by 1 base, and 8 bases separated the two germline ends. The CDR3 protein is CASSSRASGNTIYF. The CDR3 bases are TGTGCCAGCAGCTCCAGAGCTTCTGGAAACACCATATATTTT.

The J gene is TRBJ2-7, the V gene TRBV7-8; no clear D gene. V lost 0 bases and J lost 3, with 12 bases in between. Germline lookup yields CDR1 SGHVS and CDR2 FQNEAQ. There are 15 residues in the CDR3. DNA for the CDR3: TGTGCCAGCAGCTTAGCGCCGAGATCCGGCTACGAGCAGTACGTC. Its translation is CASSLAPRSGYEQYV.

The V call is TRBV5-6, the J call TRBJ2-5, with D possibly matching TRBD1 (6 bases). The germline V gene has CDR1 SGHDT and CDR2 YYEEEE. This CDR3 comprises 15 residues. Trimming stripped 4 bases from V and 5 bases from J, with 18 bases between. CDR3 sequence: CASSATGRGEETQYF. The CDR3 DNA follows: TGTGCCAGCAGCGCAACAGGGAGAGGAGAGGAGACCCAGTACTTC.

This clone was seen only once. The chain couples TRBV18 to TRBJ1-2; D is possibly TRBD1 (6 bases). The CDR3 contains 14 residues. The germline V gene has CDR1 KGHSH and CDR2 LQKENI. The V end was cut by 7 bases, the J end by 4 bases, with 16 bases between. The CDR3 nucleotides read TGTGCCAGCTTATCCGACAGGCAGAGCTATGGCTACACCTTC. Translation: CASLSDRQSYGYTF.

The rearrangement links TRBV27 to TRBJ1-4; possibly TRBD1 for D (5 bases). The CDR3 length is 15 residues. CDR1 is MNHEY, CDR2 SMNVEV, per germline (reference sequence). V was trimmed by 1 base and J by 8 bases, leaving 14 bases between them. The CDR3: CASSLFQGGGEKLFF. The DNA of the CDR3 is TGTGCCAGCAGTTTATTCCAGGGAGGAGGGGAAAAACTGTTTTTT.

In DNA, the CDR3 is TGTGCCAGCAGTTACACCTCAGGGGTTGACGCTTTCTTT. This gives the protein CASSYTSGVDAFF. The chain combines TRBV6-2 or TRBV6-3 with TRBJ1-1; D possibly corresponds to TRBD1 (6 bases). The CDR3 runs 13 residues. Trimming removed 2 bases at V and 11 bases at J, with 15 bases between. Germline-derived CDR1 and CDR2 are MNHEY and SVGEGT.

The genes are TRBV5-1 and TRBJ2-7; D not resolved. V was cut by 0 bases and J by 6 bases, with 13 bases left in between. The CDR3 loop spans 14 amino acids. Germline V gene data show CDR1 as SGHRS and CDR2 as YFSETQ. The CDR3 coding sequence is TGCGCCAGCAGCTTGGCCCGCGGATCGGTCGAGCAGTACTTC. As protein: CASSLARGSVEQYF.